Below, 18 T cell receptor beta chains from the same sample are listed, as sequenced in a study of T-cell memory formation after mild COVID-19. Using its own MiXCR run on the 5' RACE reads, TCRdb lists one record per CDR3 protein. The sample holds roughly 450,000 distinct CDR3 sequences; 15% to 20% are singletons and the top ten take around 12%. The sample comprised PBMCs or a T cell subset sorted from them (not recorded which). These receptors all come from an adult woman who had mild COVID-19 (a few samples of this study predate the infection). Cell type and time point are not known.

This clonotype was observed a handful of times. This rearrangement joins TRBV6-5 to TRBJ2-7; D is undetermined. Trimming took 4 bases from V and 3 from J, leaving 10 bases between them. The CDR3 runs 13 residues. CDR1 is MNHEY, CDR2 SVGAGI, per germline. CDR3: CASSSQVFYEQYF. CDR3 DNA sequence: TGTGCCAGCAGTTCGCAGGTGTTCTACGAGCAGTACTTC.

This clonotype occurred a few times. The rearrangement links TRBV5-5 to TRBJ2-7; D unclear. The CDR3 totals 13 residues. Trimming cost V 4 bases and J 5 bases, with 13 bases left between them. CDR1 is SGHKS, CDR2 YYEKEE, per germline (reference sequence). The CDR3 sequence is CASSLLDFNEQYF. The CDR3 DNA sequence: TGTGCCAGCAGCCTGCTCGATTTCAACGAGCAGTACTTC.

CDR3 region: CASSQAFGGGGKTKAFF. CDR3 in DNA: TGCGCCAGCAGCCAAGCATTCGGAGGGGGAGGGAAAACAAAAGCTTTCTTT. This rearrangement joins TRBV4-1 to TRBJ1-1; a weak D match, TRBD1 (6 bases). V lost 1 base, J lost 9 bases, and 24 bases lay in between. The CDR3 contains 17 residues. The germline V gene encodes CDR1 MGHRA and CDR2 YSYEKL.

The CDR3, as DNA: TGTGCCAGCAGCTCTAATTTGCTAGCGGGAGGGATGGGGTCAGATACGCAGTATTTT. Translated: CASSSNLLAGGMGSDTQYF. This rearrangement joins TRBV7-2 to TRBJ2-3, with 12 positions matching TRBD2. The V gene end was trimmed by 4 bases and the J gene end by 4 bases; junction bases not matched to a gene: 15. Germline values: CDR1 SGHTA, CDR2 FQGNSA. The CDR3 contains 19 residues. Complete variable domain (other parts from reference TRBV7-2 and TRBJ2-3): GAGVSQSPSNKVTEKGKDVELRCDPISGHTALYWYRQSLGQGLEFLIYFQGNSAPDKSGLPSDRFSAERTGGSVSTLTIQRTQQEDSAVYLCASSSNLLAGGMGSDTQYFGPGTRLTVL.

J is TRBJ1-1 and V is TRBV24-1; D may be TRBD1 (6 bases). The CDR3 covers 16 residues. Germline V gene data show CDR1 as KGHDR and CDR2 as SFDVKD. Trimming took 4 bases from V and 3 from J, leaving 17 bases between them. CDR3 nucleotides: TGTGCCACCAGTGACGGCGCGAAGGGGGTAGACACTGAAGCTTTCTTT. It yields the protein CATSDGAKGVDTEAFF.

This clonotype was seen more than once but under ten times. The V call is TRBV20-1, the J call TRBJ2-4, with D possibly matching TRBD2 (7 bases). Looked up from germline, CDR1 is DFQATT and CDR2 is SNEGSKA (reference sequence). V shed 3 bases and J shed 9 bases, with 15 bases lying between them. The CDR3 runs 13 residues. The CDR3 nucleotides read TGCAGTGCTAGTGGTCAGGGGACTATCATTCAGTACTTC. Amino acid sequence: CSASGQGTIIQYF.

J is TRBJ1-6 and V is TRBV6-1, with a tentative D call TRBD1 (5 bases). CDR1 MNHNS and CDR2 SASEGT come from the germline V gene. The CDR3 is 14 residues long. The V end was cut by 2 bases, the J end by 8 bases, with 10 bases between. The CDR3 DNA is TGTGCCAGCAGTGAACGACAGTGGGATTCACCCCTCCACTTT. Translating gives CASSERQWDSPLHF.

This clonotype was picked up a small number of times. The chain employs TRBV9 and TRBJ2-6; TRBD2 might be the D (7 bases). Trimming took 4 bases from V and 0 from J, leaving 14 bases between them. This CDR3 comprises 17 residues. The V gene's germline CDR1 is SGDLS and CDR2 YYNGEE. This chain's CDR3 is CASSPAGAYSGANVLTF. Written as DNA, the CDR3 is TGTGCCAGCAGCCCCGCGGGGGCCTACTCTGGGGCCAACGTCCTGACTTTC.

This clonotype was detected a few times. The V gene is TRBV6-6, the J gene TRBJ2-1; D perhaps matches TRBD2 (6 bases). V was trimmed by 7 bases and J by 3 bases, leaving 13 bases between them. The CDR3 extends over 14 amino acids. The germline gives CDR1 MNHNY, CDR2 SVGAGI (reference sequence). CDR3 in DNA: TGTGCCAGCACCTTGGGAGGCTACTACAATGAGCAGTTCTTC. Translated, it gives CASTLGGYYNEQFF.

V usage is TRBV30 and J usage is TRBJ2-7; perhaps D is TRBD1 or TRBD2 (5 bases each). This CDR3 region has 15 residues. The V gene lost 5 bases and the J gene lost 2 bases, with 19 bases spanning the gap. From germline, CDR1 is GTSNPN and CDR2 SVGIG (reference sequence). For the CDR3, the DNA is TGTGCCTGGGGGGCCCGGGGCCTCACGACCTACGAGCAGTACTTC. Protein: CAWGARGLTTYEQYF.

This clonotype was observed a few times. V gene TRBV7-6 combines with J gene TRBJ2-1, with 15 bases lining up with TRBD2. This CDR3 contains 19 residues. Germline V gives CDR1 SGHVS, CDR2 FNYEAQ. The trim removed 5 bases at V and 5 bases at J, leaving 13 bases unmatched. Here the CDR3 DNA reads TGTGCCAGCAGCCCACCCACCGGGACTAGCGGGAGGAATGACAATGAGCAGTTCTTC. Translation: CASSPPTGTSGRNDNEQFF. The full variable domain, in which reference TRBV7-6 and TRBJ2-1 provide the parts outside the CDR3, is GAGVSQSPRYKVTKRGQDVALRCDPISGHVSLYWYRQALGQGPEFLTYFNYEAQQDKSGLPNDRFSAERPEGSISTLTIQRTEQRDSAMYRCASSPPTGTSGRNDNEQFFGPGTRLTVL.

This clonotype showed up just a few times. The CDR3 bases are TGTGCCAGCAGCCCTATTGGGGACTTCTACGAGCAGTACTTC. Protein: CASSPIGDFYEQYF. The genes are TRBV3-1 and TRBJ2-7; TRBD2 is a possible D gene (6 bases). Germline V gene data show CDR1 as LGHDT and CDR2 as YNNKEL (reference sequence). This CDR3 contains 14 residues. V was cut by 4 bases and J by 3 bases, with 13 bases left in between.

V gene TRBV20-1 combines with J gene TRBJ1-1, with 10 bases fitting TRBD1. Looked up from germline, CDR1 is DFQATT and CDR2 is SNEGSKA (reference sequence). The junction had 1 base not matched to a gene; V was cut back by 5 bases and J by 4 bases. The CDR3 is 12 amino acids. This CDR3 reads CSAWDRGTEAFF. In DNA form, the CDR3 reads TGCAGTGCTTGGGACAGGGGCACTGAAGCTTTCTTT.

The chain uses TRBV7-9 and TRBJ1-5; weak D call: TRBD1 (6 bases). The germline V and J ends were trimmed by 4 bases and 6 bases, with 10 bases remaining between them. The CDR3 has 13 amino acids. The germline V gene encodes CDR1 SEHNR and CDR2 FQNEAQ (reference sequence). CDR3 DNA: TGTGCCAGCAGCTCCGGACAGCTTCAGCCCCAGCATTTT. As protein: CASSSGQLQPQHF.

This clonotype was picked up a small number of times. The chain joins TRBV27 to TRBJ1-2, with D unclear. V gave up 5 bases and J gave up 4 bases, with 20 bases separating them. Germline CDR1 and CDR2: MNHEY and SMNVEV (reference sequence). This CDR3 is 16 amino acids long. The CDR3 here is CASSPNRAELAYGYTF. DNA of the CDR3: TGTGCCAGCAGTCCCAACCGGGCGGAGTTGGCCTATGGCTACACCTTC.

This chain joins TRBV7-8 and TRBJ2-1; D is uncertain. V was trimmed by 4 bases and J by 2 bases, leaving 9 bases between them. The CDR3 runs to 14 residues. CDR1 and CDR2 (germline): SGHVS, FQNEAQ. The CDR3 DNA is TGTGCCAGCAGCTCTGGCGACACCTACAATGAGCAGTTCTTC. It translates to CASSSGDTYNEQFF.

The chain carries TRBV2 and TRBJ1-5; D ambiguous. CDR1 SNHLY and CDR2 FYNNEI come from the germline V gene. The CDR3 is made up of 12 amino acids. The V end was cut by 3 bases, the J end by 2 bases, with 2 bases between. CDR3 nucleotide sequence: TGTGCCAGCAGTGATCGCAATCAGCCCCAGCATTTT. This gives the protein CASSDRNQPQHF. Complete variable domain (other parts from reference TRBV2 and TRBJ1-5): EPEVTQTPSHQVTQMGQEVILRCVPISNHLYFYWYRQILGQKVEFLVSFYNNEISEKSEIFDDQFSVERPDGSNFTLKIRSTKLEDSAMYFCASSDRNQPQHFGDGTRLSIL.

This clonotype occurred a few times. The rearrangement joins TRBV20-1 to TRBJ2-7; 10 positions agree with TRBD2. The J segment lost 0 bases and the V segment lost 6 bases, leaving 5 bases of the junction unmatched. Germline values: CDR1 DFQATT, CDR2 SNEGSKA (reference sequence). The CDR3 contains 14 residues. The CDR3 reads CSASGTSVSYEQYF. The CDR3 nucleotides read TGCAGTGCAAGCGGGACTAGCGTCTCCTACGAGCAGTACTTC.